This T cell receptor (beta chain) was identified in a study of Ad26.COV2.S vaccination and SARS-CoV-2 variants. This clone appeared a single time. What it binds is unknown. In germline, CDR1 is MDHEN, CDR2 SYDVKM. Trimming left V 7 bases short and J 4 bases short, with 14 bases between. The CDR3 is 13 residues long. The data were produced by immunoSEQ multiplex PCR, yet TCRdb's version contains in-frame clones alone and is incomplete. The sample gives about 350,000 clones, about 88% of which show up once; 6.4% is in the top ten. Overall study results and limits: The placebo group had lower spike-specific TCR breadth than the vaccine recipients did.

Noted treatment: over 15 received Ad26.COV2.S at low or high dose, single or two shots; a few received placebo; per-sample allocation not given. Specimen acquisition occurred on day 63 following the initial vaccine or placebo injection. The material sequenced was peripheral blood, taken in a trial of Ad26.COV2.S vaccine versus placebo. The rearrangement uses TRBV28 and TRBJ2-7, with D possibly being TRBD2 (7 bases). This TCR was sampled from a person aged 18 to 59 who received the Ad26.COV2.S COVID-19 vaccine or a placebo. CDR3 region: CASIGGGWYEQYF. DNA of the CDR3: TGTGCCAGCATTGGGGGGGGCTGGTACGAGCAGTACTTC.